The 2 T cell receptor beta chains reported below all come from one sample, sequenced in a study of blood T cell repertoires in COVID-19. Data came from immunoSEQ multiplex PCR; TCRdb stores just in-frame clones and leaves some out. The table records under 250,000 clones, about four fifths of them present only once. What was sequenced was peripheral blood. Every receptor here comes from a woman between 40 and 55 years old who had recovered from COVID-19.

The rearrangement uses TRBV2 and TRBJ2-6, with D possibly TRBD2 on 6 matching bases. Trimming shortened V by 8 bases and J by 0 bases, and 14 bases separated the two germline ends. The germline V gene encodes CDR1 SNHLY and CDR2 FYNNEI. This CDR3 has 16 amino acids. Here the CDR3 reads CASGRDQSSGANVLTF. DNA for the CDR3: TGTGCCAGCGGGCGGGACCAGAGCTCTGGGGCCAACGTCCTGACTTTC.

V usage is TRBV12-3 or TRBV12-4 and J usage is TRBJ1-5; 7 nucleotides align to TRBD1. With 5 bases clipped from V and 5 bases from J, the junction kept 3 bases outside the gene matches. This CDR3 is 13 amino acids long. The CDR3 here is CASSPGQYQPQHF. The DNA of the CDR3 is TGTGCCAGCAGTCCGGGACAGTATCAGCCCCAGCATTTT.